This TCR beta chain was recorded in a study of CD8+ T cells in alopecia areata. Treatment given: oral pan-JAK inhibitor, 5-10 mg twice daily. Alopecia areata patients had lesional scalp punch biopsies and peripheral blood taken from them. Notes on this clone: Antigen: not known.

V was pared by 4 bases and J by 5 bases, with 8 bases of the junction left unmatched. This CDR3 region has 16 residues. Germline assignment: CDR1 SGHRS and CDR2 YFSETQ. cDNA reverse transcribed from extracted RNA served as the sequencing template. Repertoires were generated with immunoSEQ multiplex PCR, while TCRdb's copy carries only in-frame clones and drops some. The sample has 130,000 or so clones, roughly 55% seen once. Study-wide points: The study found that many expanded lesional clones persisted in scalp and blood during tofacitinib. Elevated clonality characterized lesional scalp relative to normal scalp, particularly in alopecia totalis/universalis.

The TCR originated in a human donor with alopecia areata. V is TRBV5-1 and J is TRBJ2-5; the match to TRBD2 covers 13 bases. The sequenced sample was CD4+ T cells sorted from blood, obtained at week 4, from a patient treated with tofacitinib. Here the CDR3 DNA reads TGCGCCAGCAGCCCTGGAGGACTAGCGGGGGTGGAGACCCAGTACTTC. This translates into CASSPGGLAGVETQYF.